The 18 T cell receptor beta chains below all came from one sample that was sequenced in a study of cytomegalovirus exposure and HLA in healthy donors. The PCR had 60 Vbeta and 13 Jbeta primers. The table came from immunoSEQ multiplex PCR; TCRdb's copy has only in-frame clones and leaves some out. The repertoire includes 95,000 to 110,000 clones, 82% of them detected once, and 2% to 3% sits in the top ten. Sequencing input: PBMCs. These TCRs come from a man aged 30-40 years in good health and CMV-seropositive.

This chain links TRBV10-3 with TRBJ2-1, with TRBD2 matching 15 bases. Per germline, CDR1 ENHRY and CDR2 SYGVKD. CDR3 length: 17 residues. V was clipped by 4 bases and J by 8 bases; unmatched bases: 9. CDR3: CAISGPGTSGGSYEQFF. The CDR3 DNA reads as TGTGCCATCAGTGGCCCCGGGACTAGCGGGGGGAGCTATGAGCAGTTCTTC.

CDR3 DNA: TGTGCCAGCATGGACACAGGACAACTTAATGAAAAACTGTTTTTT. Amino acid sequence: CASMDTGQLNEKLFF. This chain joins TRBV5-8 and TRBJ1-4; D is perhaps TRBD1 (5 bases). The CDR3 consists of 15 residues. Trimming removed 6 bases at V and 4 bases at J, with 16 bases between. Germline V lookup: CDR1 SGHTS, CDR2 YDEGEE.

This clone was seen only once. The genes are TRBV7-8 and TRBJ1-4; D possibly corresponds to TRBD1 (5 bases). The CDR3 runs 13 residues. V was shortened by 4 bases and J by 3 bases, with 6 bases between the two germline ends. CDR1 and CDR2 (germline): SGHVS, FQNEAQ. The CDR3 is CASSSTANEKLFF. CDR3 nucleotide sequence: TGTGCCAGCAGCTCGACAGCTAATGAAAAACTGTTTTTT.

V is TRBV1 and J is TRBJ2-5; the tabulated D call, TRBD2, remains unverified against the DNA. TRBV1 constitutes a pseudogene. This CDR3 is 15 amino acids long. For the CDR3, the DNA is TGCACCAGCAGCTCTAGGTGGGGGGGTACAGAGACCCAGTACTTC. Its protein product is CTSSSRWGGTETQYF.

The chain links TRBV18 to TRBJ2-3; D may be TRBD1 (5 bases). The CDR3 contains 16 residues. The V end lost 3 bases, the J end lost 2 bases, and 15 bases lay between the germline ends. Germline CDR1 reads KGHSH; CDR2 reads LQKENI. The CDR3 loop reads CASSPSKGVVTDTQYF. Written as DNA, the CDR3 is TGTGCCAGCTCACCGTCCAAAGGGGTAGTCACAGATACGCAGTATTTT.

V gene TRBV18 combines with J gene TRBJ2-1; the match to TRBD1 covers 7 bases. The V segment lost 4 bases and the J segment 7 bases; nucleotides outside the gene matches: 4. The CDR3 is made up of 13 amino acids. The germline gives CDR1 KGHSH, CDR2 LQKENI. CDR3 amino acids: CASSQTGYNEQFF. The CDR3 bases are TGTGCCAGCTCACAGACAGGGTATAATGAGCAGTTCTTC. Full variable domain (remainder filled in from reference TRBV18 and TRBJ2-1): NAGVMQNPRHLVRRRGQEARLRCSPMKGHSHVYWYRQLPEEGLKFMVYLQKENIIDESGMPKERFSAEFPKEGPSILRIQQVVRGDSAAYFCASSQTGYNEQFFGPGTRLTVL.

This clone was observed a few times. The rearrangement uses TRBV5-8 and TRBJ1-4; TRBD1 is a possible D gene (5 bases). CDR1 is SGHTS, CDR2 YDEGEE, per germline. V shed 0 bases and J shed 4 bases, with 13 bases lying between them. The CDR3 is made up of 16 amino acids. In DNA form, the CDR3 reads TGTGCCAGCAGCTTGGCCCGCGGGGCTCTTAATGAAAAACTGTTTTTT. This gives the protein CASSLARGALNEKLFF. Complete variable domain (other parts from reference TRBV5-8 and TRBJ1-4): EAGVTQSPTHLIKTRGQQATLRCSPISGHTSVYWYQQALGLGLQFLLWYDEGEERNRGNFPPRFSGRQFPNYSSELNVNALELEDSALYLCASSLARGALNEKLFFGSGTQLSVL.

This clone turned up a few times. V is TRBV10-3 and J is TRBJ2-1; D uncertain. Germline CDR1 ENHRY, CDR2 SYGVKD. V gave up 6 bases and J gave up 4 bases, with 13 bases separating them. CDR3 length: 14 residues. CDR3 protein: CAIRARPLYNEQFF. CDR3 nucleotides: TGTGCCATCAGGGCGAGGCCCCTATACAATGAGCAGTTCTTC.

J is TRBJ2-3 and V is TRBV19; 9 nucleotides line up with TRBD1. This CDR3 spans 17 amino acids. Germline V gene sequence: CDR1 LNHDA, CDR2 SQIVND (reference sequence). The junction had 16 bases not matched to a gene; V was cut back by 6 bases and J by 6 bases. The CDR3 DNA reads as TGTGCCAGTAGAACACCGGGACAGGGTACGCCGCCGGATACGCAGTATTTT. Residues: CASRTPGQGTPPDTQYF.

The chain has TRBV9 and TRBJ2-2; 7 bases are a match to TRBD1. With V trimmed by 3 bases and J by 2 bases, 4 bases remained unmatched. CDR1 is SGDLS and CDR2 is YYNGEE in the germline V gene. The CDR3 spans 15 residues. CDR3 DNA sequence: TGTGCCAGCAGCGAGGGACAGCGAAACACCGGGGAGCTGTTTTTT. It codes for CASSEGQRNTGELFF.

The CDR3 sequence is CASSLEVNTEAFF. CDR3 DNA: TGTGCCAGCTCACTCGAGGTGAACACTGAAGCTTTCTTT. The chain uses TRBV18 and TRBJ1-1; no firm D call. CDR1 KGHSH and CDR2 LQKENI come from the germline V gene. This CDR3 comprises 13 residues. V lost 4 bases and J lost 0, with 6 bases in between.

This rearrangement joins TRBV5-4 to TRBJ2-6; D gene uncertain. This CDR3 contains 16 residues. V dropped 0 bases and J dropped 0 bases, with 7 bases sitting between them. From germline, CDR1 is SGHNT and CDR2 YYREEE (reference sequence). The CDR3 loop reads CASSLASSSGANVLTF. The CDR3 nucleotides read TGTGCCAGCAGCTTGGCAAGTAGCTCTGGGGCCAACGTCCTGACTTTC.

The chain carries TRBV6-4 and TRBJ1-1, with 8 bases matching TRBD1. The CDR3 is made up of 13 amino acids. Germline assignment: CDR1 MRHNA and CDR2 SNTAGT. V was pared by 11 bases and J by 1 base, with 6 bases of the junction left unmatched. The CDR3 reads CAGRTGRNTEAFF. The CDR3 DNA sequence: TGTGCCGGGCGGACAGGGCGGAACACTGAAGCTTTCTTT.

The V and J genes are TRBV9 and TRBJ1-1; D is unresolved. The CDR3 totals 13 residues. V shed 0 bases and J shed 6 bases, with 9 bases lying between them. The germline gives CDR1 SGDLS, CDR2 YYNGEE. CDR3 residues: CASSVGTSPEAFF. In DNA form, the CDR3 reads TGTGCCAGCAGCGTAGGTACTAGCCCTGAAGCTTTCTTT.

This clone is a singleton in its sample. The chain joins TRBV30 to TRBJ1-6; weak D call: TRBD1 (5 bases). The CDR3 has 15 residues. Trimming pared 8 bases from V and 8 bases from J, leaving 22 bases between. CDR1 GTSNPN and CDR2 SVGIG come from the germline V gene (reference sequence). Here the CDR3 reads CALTSLGLRDSPLHF. DNA of the CDR3: TGTGCCCTGACTAGCTTGGGGCTCAGGGATTCACCCCTCCACTTT.

Here the CDR3 reads CASTPGQGAPELFF. For the CDR3, the DNA is TGCGCCAGCACGCCGGGACAGGGGGCCCCGGAACTGTTTTTT. V gene TRBV4-1 combines with J gene TRBJ1-4; 12 nucleotides align to TRBD1. With V trimmed by 7 bases and J by 12 bases, 9 bases remained unmatched. The CDR3 is 14 residues long. From germline, CDR1 is MGHRA and CDR2 YSYEKL.

V usage is TRBV5-1 and J usage is TRBJ2-3, with 11 nucleotides matching TRBD2. CDR3 length: 16 residues. Unmatched junction bases numbered 6, after V lost 4 bases and J lost 2 bases. Germline V gene lookup returns CDR1 SGHRS and CDR2 YFSETQ. The CDR3 DNA is TGCGCCAGCAGCGCCGGACTAGCGGGCCTCACAGATACGCAGTATTTT. It specifies CASSAGLAGLTDTQYF.

The gene calls are TRBV13 and TRBJ1-2; D is unresolved. Germline V gives CDR1 PRHDT, CDR2 FYEKMQ (reference sequence). The ends were cut back, 4 bases at V and 5 bases at J, with 17 bases in the middle. The CDR3 has 15 residues. CDR3 DNA: TGTGCCAGCAGCTCACAAGGAACTACTCGTTATGGCTACACCTTC. This translates into CASSSQGTTRYGYTF.